This T cell receptor beta chain was sequenced during a study of blood T cells in healthy people across ages. Study-level findings and limits: Reliance upon unsorted PBMCs precluded definitive naive versus antigen-experienced comparison. Aged donors had fewer naive CD4+ cells and lower diversity than long-lived donors.

Next came a second PCR, run for about 7 to 11 cycles, which used a sample-barcoded 5' primer along with a J-beta primer mix. TCRdb re-analysed the 5' RACE reads in MiXCR, keeping a single row per CDR3 protein. The sample has about 650,000 distinct CDR3 sequences; roughly 30% are singletons. This clonotype occurred a few times. The antigen is undetermined. V was shortened by 4 bases and J by 3 bases, with 10 bases between the two germline ends. CDR3 length: 14 residues. The germline gives CDR1 MNHEY, CDR2 SVGEGT. The chain employs TRBV6-2 or TRBV6-3 and TRBJ1-3; a weak D match, TRBD1 (6 bases). Specimen: blood. The TCR comes from an elderly woman in good health. The CDR3 DNA follows: TGTGCCAGCAGTTCCGGACAGAATGGAAACACCATATATTTT. This translates into CASSSGQNGNTIYF.